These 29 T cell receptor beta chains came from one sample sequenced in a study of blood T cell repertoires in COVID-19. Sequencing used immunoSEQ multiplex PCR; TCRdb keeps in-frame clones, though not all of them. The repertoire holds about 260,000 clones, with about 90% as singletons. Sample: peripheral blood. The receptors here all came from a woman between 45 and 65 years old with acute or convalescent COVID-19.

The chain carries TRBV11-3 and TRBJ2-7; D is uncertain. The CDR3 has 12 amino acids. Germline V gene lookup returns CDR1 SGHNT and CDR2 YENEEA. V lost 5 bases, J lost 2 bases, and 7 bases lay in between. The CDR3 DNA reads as TGTGCCAGCAGCCGAGGCCCCTACGAGCAGTACTTC. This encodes CASSRGPYEQYF.

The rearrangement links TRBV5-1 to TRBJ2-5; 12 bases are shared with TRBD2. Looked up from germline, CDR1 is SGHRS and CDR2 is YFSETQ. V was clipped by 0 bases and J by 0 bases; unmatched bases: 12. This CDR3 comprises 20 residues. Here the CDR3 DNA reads TGCGCCAGCAGCTTGGAAATGGGACTAGCGGGCCTGACCTACCAAGAGACCCAGTACTTC. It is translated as CASSLEMGLAGLTYQETQYF.

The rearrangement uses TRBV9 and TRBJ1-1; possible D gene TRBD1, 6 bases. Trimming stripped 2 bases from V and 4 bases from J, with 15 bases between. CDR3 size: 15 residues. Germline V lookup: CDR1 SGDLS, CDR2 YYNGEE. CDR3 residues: CASSVHRAGSTEAFF. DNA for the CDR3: TGTGCCAGCAGCGTGCACAGGGCAGGAAGCACTGAAGCTTTCTTT. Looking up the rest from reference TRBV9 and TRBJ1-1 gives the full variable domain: DSGVTQTPKHLITATGQRVTLRCSPRSGDLSVYWYQQSLDQGLQFLIQYYNGEERAKGNILERFSAQQFPDLHSELNLSSLELGDSALYFCASSVHRAGSTEAFFGQGTRLTVV.

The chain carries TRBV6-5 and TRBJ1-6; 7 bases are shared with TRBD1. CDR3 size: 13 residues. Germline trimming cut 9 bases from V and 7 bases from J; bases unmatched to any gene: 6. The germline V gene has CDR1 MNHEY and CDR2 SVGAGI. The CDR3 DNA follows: TGTGCCAGTAGACAGGGACCGAATTCACCCCTCCACTTT. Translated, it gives CASRQGPNSPLHF.

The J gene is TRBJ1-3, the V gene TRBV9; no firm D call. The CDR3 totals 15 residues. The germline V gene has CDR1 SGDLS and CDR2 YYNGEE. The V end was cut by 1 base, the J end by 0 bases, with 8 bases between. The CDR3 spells CASSVSISSGNTIYF. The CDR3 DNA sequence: TGTGCCAGCAGCGTAAGCATTTCCTCTGGAAACACCATATATTTT.

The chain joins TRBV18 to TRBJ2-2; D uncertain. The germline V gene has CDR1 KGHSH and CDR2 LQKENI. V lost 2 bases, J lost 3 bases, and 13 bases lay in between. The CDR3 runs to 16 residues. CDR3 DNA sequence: TGTGCCAGCTCACCATCTCAGTTCATGGACACCGGGGAGCTGTTTTTT. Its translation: CASSPSQFMDTGELFF.

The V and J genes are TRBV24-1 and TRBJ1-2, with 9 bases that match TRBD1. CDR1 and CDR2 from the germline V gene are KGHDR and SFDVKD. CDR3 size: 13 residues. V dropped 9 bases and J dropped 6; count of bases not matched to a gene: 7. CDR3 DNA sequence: TGTGCCACCCGGGACAGGGAAATCAATGGCTACACCTTC. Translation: CATRDREINGYTF.

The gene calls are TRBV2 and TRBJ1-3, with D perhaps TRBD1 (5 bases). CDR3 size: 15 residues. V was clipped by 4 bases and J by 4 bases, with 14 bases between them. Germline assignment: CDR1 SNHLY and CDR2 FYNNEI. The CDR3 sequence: CASSVEGRAGNTIYF. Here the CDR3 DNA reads TGTGCCAGCAGTGTGGAGGGCAGGGCCGGAAACACCATATATTTT. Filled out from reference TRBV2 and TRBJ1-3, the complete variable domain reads EPEVTQTPSHQVTQMGQEVILRCVPISNHLYFYWYRQILGQKVEFLVSFYNNEISEKSEIFDDQFSVERPDGSNFTLKIRSTKLEDSAMYFCASSVEGRAGNTIYFGEGSWLTVV.

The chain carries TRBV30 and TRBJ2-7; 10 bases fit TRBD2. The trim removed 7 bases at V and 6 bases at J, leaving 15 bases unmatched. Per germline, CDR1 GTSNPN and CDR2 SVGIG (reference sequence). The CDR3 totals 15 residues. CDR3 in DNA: TGTGCCTTACACAAGGCGGGAGCGGGAGGGGGCGAGCAGTACTTC. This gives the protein CALHKAGAGGGEQYF.

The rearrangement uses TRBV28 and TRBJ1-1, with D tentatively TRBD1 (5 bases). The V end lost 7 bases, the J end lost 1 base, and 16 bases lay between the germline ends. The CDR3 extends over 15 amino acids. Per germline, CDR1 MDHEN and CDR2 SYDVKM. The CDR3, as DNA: TGTGCCAGCACCTCGGGGGACCTTCGGAACACTGAAGCTTTCTTT. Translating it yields CASTSGDLRNTEAFF. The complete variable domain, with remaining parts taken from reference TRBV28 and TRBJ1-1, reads DVKVTQSSRYLVKRTGEKVFLECVQDMDHENMFWYRQDPGLGLRLIYFSYDVKMKEKGDIPEGYSVSREKKERFSLILESASTNQTSMYLCASTSGDLRNTEAFFGQGTRLTVV.

The CDR3 DNA follows: TGTGCCAGCAGCCCACAGGGGACTAATTCACCCCTCCACTTT. Residues: CASSPQGTNSPLHF. V gene TRBV13 combines with J gene TRBJ1-6, with 7 nucleotides matching TRBD1. The trim removed 5 bases at V and 6 bases at J, leaving 4 bases unmatched. The germline V gene encodes CDR1 PRHDT and CDR2 FYEKMQ (reference sequence). CDR3 size: 14 residues.

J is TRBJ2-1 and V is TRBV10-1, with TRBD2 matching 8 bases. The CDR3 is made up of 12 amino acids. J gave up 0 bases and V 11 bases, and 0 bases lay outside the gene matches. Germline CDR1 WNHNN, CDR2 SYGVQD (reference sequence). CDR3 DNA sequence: TGCGCCCGGGGGGGCTCCTACAATGAGCAGTTCTTC. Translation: CARGGSYNEQFF.

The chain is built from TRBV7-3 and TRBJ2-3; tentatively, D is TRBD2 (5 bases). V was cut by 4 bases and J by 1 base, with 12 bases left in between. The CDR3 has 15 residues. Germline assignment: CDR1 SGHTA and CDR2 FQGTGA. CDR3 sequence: CASSSLEQGTDTQYF. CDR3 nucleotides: TGTGCCAGCAGCTCACTAGAGCAGGGCACAGATACGCAGTATTTT.

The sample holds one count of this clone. The CDR3 DNA follows: TGTGCCAGCAGCCCCCCCAGGGAAGCGTACGAGCAGTACTTC. Amino acids: CASSPPREAYEQYF. The rearrangement links TRBV27 to TRBJ2-7; tentatively, D is TRBD1 (5 bases). Trimming cost V 6 bases and J 4 bases, with 16 bases left between them. Per germline, CDR1 MNHEY and CDR2 SMNVEV (reference sequence). The CDR3 length is 14 residues.

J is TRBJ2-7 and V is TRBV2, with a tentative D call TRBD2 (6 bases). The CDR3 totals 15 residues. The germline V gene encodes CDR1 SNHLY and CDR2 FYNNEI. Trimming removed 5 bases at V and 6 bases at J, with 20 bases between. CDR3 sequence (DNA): TGTGCCAGCAGTCCCTCGTGGAGGGGAGAAGGCGAGCAGTACTTC. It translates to CASSPSWRGEGEQYF.

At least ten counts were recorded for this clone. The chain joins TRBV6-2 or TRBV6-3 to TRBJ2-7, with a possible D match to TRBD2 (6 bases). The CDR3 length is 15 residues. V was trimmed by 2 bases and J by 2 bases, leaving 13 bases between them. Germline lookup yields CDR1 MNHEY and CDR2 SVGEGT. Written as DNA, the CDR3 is TGTGCCAGCAGTTACGGGCCTAGCGATGCCTACGAGCAGTACTTC. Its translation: CASSYGPSDAYEQYF.

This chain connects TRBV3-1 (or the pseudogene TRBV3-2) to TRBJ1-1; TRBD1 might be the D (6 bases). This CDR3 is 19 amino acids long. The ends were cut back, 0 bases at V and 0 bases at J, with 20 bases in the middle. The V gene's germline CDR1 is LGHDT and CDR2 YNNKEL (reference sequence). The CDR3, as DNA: TGTGCCAGCAGCCAAGATTGGGACCCCCATGGGGGCATGAACACTGAAGCTTTCTTT. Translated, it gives CASSQDWDPHGGMNTEAFF.

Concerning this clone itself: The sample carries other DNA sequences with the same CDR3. The CDR3 loop is CASSRQGGGQPQHF. Here the CDR3 DNA reads TGTGCCAGCAGTAGACAGGGAGGTGGACAGCCCCAGCATTTT. This rearrangement joins TRBV6-5 to TRBJ1-5; 7 bases match TRBD1. Per the germline V gene, CDR1 is MNHEY and CDR2 is SVGAGI. J was trimmed by 7 bases and V by 5 bases; bases with no gene match: 8. CDR3 length equals 14 residues.

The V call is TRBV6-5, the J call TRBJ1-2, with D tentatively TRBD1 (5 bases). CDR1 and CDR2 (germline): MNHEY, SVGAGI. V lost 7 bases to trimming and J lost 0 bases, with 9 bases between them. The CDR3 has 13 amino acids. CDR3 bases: TGTGCCAGCAAGGGGACTGCTAACTATGGCTACACCTTC. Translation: CASKGTANYGYTF.

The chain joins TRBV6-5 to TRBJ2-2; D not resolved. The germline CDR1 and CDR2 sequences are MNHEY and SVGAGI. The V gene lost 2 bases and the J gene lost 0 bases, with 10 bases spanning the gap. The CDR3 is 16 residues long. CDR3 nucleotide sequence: TGTGCCAGCAGTTACGTGGGCAACACGAACACCGGGGAGCTGTTTTTT. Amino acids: CASSYVGNTNTGELFF.

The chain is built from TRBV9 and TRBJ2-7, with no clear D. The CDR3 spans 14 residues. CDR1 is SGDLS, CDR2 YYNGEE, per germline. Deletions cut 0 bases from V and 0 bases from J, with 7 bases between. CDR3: CASSVGTVSYEQYF. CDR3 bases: TGTGCCAGCAGCGTAGGAACAGTCTCCTACGAGCAGTACTTC.

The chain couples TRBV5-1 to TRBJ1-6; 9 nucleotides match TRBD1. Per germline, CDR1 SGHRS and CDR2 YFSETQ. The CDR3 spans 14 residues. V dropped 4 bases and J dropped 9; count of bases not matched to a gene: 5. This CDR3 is CASSTQGARSPLHF. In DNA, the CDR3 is TGCGCCAGCAGCACACAGGGGGCGCGTTCACCCCTCCACTTT.

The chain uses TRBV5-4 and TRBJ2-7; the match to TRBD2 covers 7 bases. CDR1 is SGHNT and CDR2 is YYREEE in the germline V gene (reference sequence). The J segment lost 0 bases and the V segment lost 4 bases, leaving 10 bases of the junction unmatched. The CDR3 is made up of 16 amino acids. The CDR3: CASSPRGGPVSYEQYF. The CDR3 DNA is TGTGCCAGCAGCCCGCGGGGAGGGCCCGTCTCCTACGAGCAGTACTTC.

This CDR3 reads CASSLSIDRVETQYF. CDR3 in DNA: TGTGCCAGCAGTTTATCGATAGACAGGGTCGAGACCCAGTACTTC. V gene TRBV27 combines with J gene TRBJ2-5, with 7 bases aligning to TRBD1. CDR1 and CDR2 (germline): MNHEY, SMNVEV (reference sequence). With 0 bases clipped from V and 5 bases from J, the junction kept 6 bases outside the gene matches. The CDR3 sequence is 15 residues long.

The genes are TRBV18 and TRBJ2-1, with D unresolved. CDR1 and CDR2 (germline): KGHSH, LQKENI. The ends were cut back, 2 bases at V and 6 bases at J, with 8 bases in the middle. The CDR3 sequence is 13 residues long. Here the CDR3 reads CASSPIQANEQFF. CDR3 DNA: TGTGCCAGCTCACCAATCCAGGCCAATGAGCAGTTCTTC.

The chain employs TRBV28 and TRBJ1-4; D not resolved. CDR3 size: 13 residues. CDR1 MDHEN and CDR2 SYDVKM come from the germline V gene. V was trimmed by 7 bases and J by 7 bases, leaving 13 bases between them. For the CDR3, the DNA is TGTGCCAGCACCCCAAAGCACGTTGAAAAACTGTTTTTT. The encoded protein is CASTPKHVEKLFF.

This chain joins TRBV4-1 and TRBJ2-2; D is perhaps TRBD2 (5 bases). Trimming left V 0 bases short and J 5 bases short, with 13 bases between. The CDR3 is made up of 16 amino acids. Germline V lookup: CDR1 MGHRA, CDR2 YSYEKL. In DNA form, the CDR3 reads TGCGCCAGCAGCCAAGATAGCCGGGGTTGGACCGGGGAGCTGTTTTTT. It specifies CASSQDSRGWTGELFF.

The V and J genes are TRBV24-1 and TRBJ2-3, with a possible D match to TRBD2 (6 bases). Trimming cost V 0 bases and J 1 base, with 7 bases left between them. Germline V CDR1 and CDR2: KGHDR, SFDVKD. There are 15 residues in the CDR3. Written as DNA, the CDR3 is TGTGCCACCAGTGATTTGGGGGAGGGCACAGATACGCAGTATTTT. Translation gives CATSDLGEGTDTQYF.

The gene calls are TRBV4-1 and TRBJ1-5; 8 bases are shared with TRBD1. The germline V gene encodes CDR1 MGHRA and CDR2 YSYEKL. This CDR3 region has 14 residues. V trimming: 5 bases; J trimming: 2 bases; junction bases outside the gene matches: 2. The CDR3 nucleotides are TGCGCCAGCAGCGTGGACAGGGGCAATCAGCCCCAGCATTTT. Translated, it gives CASSVDRGNQPQHF.